Presented here are 30 T cell receptor beta chains from one specimen sequenced in a study of response to subunit inactivated influenza vaccine. TCRdb ran MiXCR on the RT-PCR reads and lists one entry per CDR3 protein. The data show a few hundred thousand distinct CDR3 sequences, with 21% seen just once and about 9.4% held by the top ten. The sample here was PBMCs from blood, taken 21 months after vaccination. The receptors come from a man aged 50-75 years who received an inactivated influenza vaccine.

There are a few counts of this clonotype. This rearrangement joins TRBV6-2 or TRBV6-3 to TRBJ1-3, with a weak D call TRBD1 (6 bases). Trimming cost V 2 bases and J 2 bases, with 13 bases left between them. The CDR3 sequence is 16 residues long. Germline CDR1 and CDR2: MNHEY and SVGEGT. The CDR3 is CASSYRDRNPGNTIYF. CDR3 in DNA: TGTGCCAGCAGTTACCGTGACAGGAATCCTGGAAACACCATATATTTT.

The CDR3 here is CATSRGGSNYGYTF. The DNA for the CDR3 is TGTGCCACCAGCAGAGGGGGCTCCAACTATGGCTACACCTTC. The genes are TRBV15 and TRBJ1-2; perhaps TRBD1 as D (5 bases). Germline lookup yields CDR1 LNHNV and CDR2 YYDKDF (reference sequence). Deletions cut 1 base from V and 2 bases from J, with 8 bases between. The CDR3 has 14 amino acids.

The table lists this clonotype with a few counts. The V call is TRBV5-5, the J call TRBJ2-3; D uncertain. V lost 4 bases to trimming and J lost 2 bases, with 5 bases between them. Germline V gene sequence: CDR1 SGHKS, CDR2 YYEKEE (reference sequence). CDR3 length equals 12 residues. The CDR3: CASSQTTDTQYF. DNA of the CDR3: TGTGCCAGCAGCCAGACCACAGATACGCAGTATTTT.

V is TRBV6-5 and J is TRBJ2-2; D gene ambiguous. CDR1 and CDR2 from the germline V gene are MNHEY and SVGAGI. The CDR3 runs to 15 residues. The ends were cut back, 6 bases at V and 6 bases at J, with 17 bases in the middle. CDR3 bases: TGTGCCAGCAGGCACTTGAGACCCCTGGCCGGGGAGCTGTTTTTT. This sequence encodes CASRHLRPLAGELFF.

V gene TRBV12-3 or TRBV12-4 combines with J gene TRBJ1-5; 10 bases agree with TRBD1. The CDR3 loop spans 14 amino acids. V dropped 4 bases and J dropped 6; count of bases not matched to a gene: 3. CDR3 DNA sequence: TGTGCCAGCAGTTCCCGGGACAGGGGTCAGCCCCAGCATTTT. As protein: CASSSRDRGQPQHF.

A few counts support this clonotype. The rearrangement links TRBV20-1 to TRBJ2-5; D not resolved. Trimming pared 3 bases from V and 3 bases from J, leaving 11 bases between. This CDR3 has 13 residues. CDR1 and CDR2 (germline): DFQATT, SNEGSKA (reference sequence). CDR3 amino acids: CSARHSSEETQYF. In nucleotides, the CDR3 is TGCAGTGCTAGGCACAGTTCCGAAGAGACCCAGTACTTC.

This clonotype was counted between two and nine times. V is TRBV7-9 and J is TRBJ2-1; the D is unclear. CDR1 and CDR2 (germline): SEHNR, FQNEAQ (reference sequence). Trimming shortened V by 4 bases and J by 9 bases, and 19 bases separated the two germline ends. The CDR3 is 15 amino acids. CDR3 DNA sequence: TGTGCCAGCAGCTCCTATTCCACTGTGGGCGGTGAGCAGTTCTTC. Protein sequence: CASSSYSTVGGEQFF.

V and J are TRBV5-4 and TRBJ2-1; D is possibly TRBD1 (6 bases). In germline, CDR1 is SGHNT, CDR2 YYREEE (reference sequence). There are 13 residues in the CDR3. V lost 6 bases, J lost 5 bases, and 12 bases lay in between. In nucleotides, the CDR3 is TGTGCCAGCACCCTTGACAGGAACAATGAGCAGTTCTTC. Residues: CASTLDRNNEQFF.

The chain employs TRBV30 and TRBJ2-7; unclear D gene. This CDR3 comprises 11 residues. Per the germline V gene, CDR1 is GTSNPN and CDR2 is SVGIG (reference sequence). V was clipped by 2 bases and J by 1 base, with 3 bases between them. The CDR3 region is CAWSISYEQYF. The CDR3 nucleotides are TGTGCCTGGAGTATTTCCTACGAGCAGTACTTC.

The table lists this clonotype with a count of one. The chain links TRBV12-3 or TRBV12-4 to TRBJ2-1, with 8 bases matching TRBD2. Losses at the gene ends were 5 bases for V and 8 bases for J; bases not matched to a gene: 11. This CDR3 is built from 15 residues. The CDR3 DNA reads as TGTGCCAGCAGTGCCGTAGCGCGGGGGGAGGATGAGCAGTTCTTC. It yields the protein CASSAVARGEDEQFF.

In its sample, this clonotype was seen a few times. This chain joins TRBV29-1 and TRBJ2-5; no clear D gene. Trimming removed 3 bases from V and 4 bases from J, with 12 bases in between. The CDR3 is made up of 13 amino acids. Germline V CDR1 and CDR2: SQVTM, ANQGSEA. The CDR3 coding sequence is TGCAGCGTTGACTTCACCAGGCGAGAGACCCAGTACTTC. Translation gives CSVDFTRRETQYF.

The chain has TRBV10-3 and TRBJ2-1, with TRBD1 matching over 8 bases. Trimming took 6 bases from V and 7 from J; bases not matched to a gene: 8. The CDR3 is 14 amino acids. Per the germline V gene, CDR1 is ENHRY and CDR2 is SYGVKD. In DNA form, the CDR3 reads TGTGCCATCAGGACAGGGGCCCTTATGAATGAGCAGTTCTTC. Amino acids: CAIRTGALMNEQFF.

This clonotype was picked up a small number of times. This chain uses TRBV29-1 with TRBJ2-2; D is unclear. The CDR3 is 14 residues long. Germline loops: CDR1 SQVTM, CDR2 ANQGSEA. The V end lost 5 bases, the J end lost 0 bases, and 10 bases lay between the germline ends. The CDR3 sequence is CSVRRNANTGELFF. The CDR3 nucleotides read TGCAGCGTTCGAAGGAATGCGAACACCGGGGAGCTGTTTTTT.

The J gene is TRBJ1-5, the V gene TRBV4-3, with D unclear. V lost 0 bases, J lost 3 bases, and 12 bases lay in between. This CDR3 spans 16 amino acids. Germline V gene data show CDR1 as LGHNA and CDR2 as YSLEER. CDR3 sequence: CASSQDPDGNNQPQHF. The CDR3 DNA reads TGCGCCAGCAGCCAAGATCCCGACGGGAACAATCAGCCCCAGCATTTT.

This chain joins TRBV27 and TRBJ1-1, with TRBD1 identical over 8 bases. This CDR3 region has 14 residues. The junction had 5 bases not matched to a gene; V was cut back by 7 bases and J by 1 base. The germline gives CDR1 MNHEY, CDR2 SMNVEV (reference sequence). DNA for the CDR3: TGTGCCAGCACCGAGACAGGGGCGAACACTGAAGCTTTCTTT. Its protein is CASTETGANTEAFF.

This clonotype was seen repeatedly, ten times or more. The chain recombines TRBV28 with TRBJ1-5; no firm D call. The CDR3 sequence is 13 residues long. V was shortened by 7 bases and J by 0 bases, with 7 bases between the two germline ends. The V gene's germline CDR1 is MDHEN and CDR2 SYDVKM. The DNA for the CDR3 is TGTGCCAGCAACGGGGATAGCAATCAGCCCCAGCATTTT. This encodes CASNGDSNQPQHF. The full variable domain, completed using reference TRBV28 and TRBJ1-5, is DVKVTQSSRYLVKRTGEKVFLECVQDMDHENMFWYRQDPGLGLRLIYFSYDVKMKEKGDIPEGYSVSREKKERFSLILESASTNQTSMYLCASNGDSNQPQHFGDGTRLSIL.

This clonotype has just a few counts. This chain links TRBV3-1 with TRBJ2-1, with TRBD1 matching over 9 bases. The J segment lost 7 bases and the V segment lost 0 bases, leaving 4 bases of the junction unmatched. This CDR3 region has 15 residues. CDR1 is LGHDT, CDR2 YNNKEL, per germline (reference sequence). The CDR3 loop is CASSQDGTGKNEQFF. The CDR3 coding sequence is TGTGCCAGCAGCCAAGACGGGACAGGGAAGAATGAGCAGTTCTTC.

The V call is TRBV4-2, the J call TRBJ1-1; no clear D. V was trimmed by 4 bases and J by 1 base, leaving 10 bases between them. Germline V gene lookup returns CDR1 LGHNA and CDR2 YNFKEQ. CDR3 length equals 14 residues. CDR3 loop: CASSLQTENTEAFF. In DNA, the CDR3 is TGTGCCAGCAGCCTCCAGACGGAGAACACTGAAGCTTTCTTT.

This clonotype occurred a few times. V usage is TRBV2 and J usage is TRBJ1-1, with D possibly TRBD1 on 5 matching bases. This CDR3 has 18 residues. From germline, CDR1 is SNHLY and CDR2 FYNNEI. CDR3 in amino acids: CAGTGTPGTGARDTEAFF. DNA for the CDR3: TGTGCTGGAACCGGGACTCCTGGTACGGGTGCGCGGGACACTGAAGCTTTCTTT.

There are a few counts of this clonotype. The chain is built from TRBV27 and TRBJ2-1; possible D gene TRBD2, 6 bases. The V end lost 5 bases, the J end lost 7 bases, and 21 bases lay between the germline ends. Germline CDR1 and CDR2: MNHEY and SMNVEV (reference sequence). The CDR3 extends over 16 amino acids. CDR3 nucleotides: TGTGCCAGCAGTCGGACGGCCGGGAGTCAGTCAAATGAGCAGTTCTTC. It yields the protein CASSRTAGSQSNEQFF.

The CDR3: CASSLFESPTATNEQFF. In nucleotides, the CDR3 is TGCGCCAGCAGCTTGTTCGAATCGCCGACTGCCACGAATGAGCAGTTCTTC. V gene TRBV5-1 combines with J gene TRBJ2-1; D is unresolved. Germline-derived CDR1 and CDR2 are SGHRS and YFSETQ. The ends were cut back, 1 base at V and 7 bases at J, with 21 bases in the middle. The CDR3 sequence is 17 residues long.

The V gene is TRBV19, the J gene TRBJ2-2, with D unresolved. The length of the CDR3 is 15 residues. From germline, CDR1 is LNHDA and CDR2 SQIVND (reference sequence). The V end was cut by 7 bases, the J end by 0 bases, with 12 bases between. The CDR3 DNA follows: TGTGCCAGTACCCAAGGATCGGCGAACACCGGGGAGCTGTTTTTT. This sequence encodes CASTQGSANTGELFF. The variable domain in full, with the rest retrieved from reference TRBV19 and TRBJ2-2, is DGGITQSPKYLFRKEGQNVTLSCEQNLNHDAMYWYRQDPGQGLRLIYYSQIVNDFQKGDIAEGYSVSREKKESFPLTVTSAQKNPTAFYLCASTQGSANTGELFFGEGSRLTVL.

This chain joins TRBV4-1 and TRBJ1-5; the D gene is possibly TRBD1 (6 bases). Germline V gives CDR1 MGHRA, CDR2 YSYEKL. The CDR3 contains 15 residues. With 2 bases removed from V and 3 bases from J, the gap between germline ends came to 11 bases. The CDR3 loop reads CASSQRQEINQPQHF. DNA for the CDR3: TGCGCCAGCAGCCAAAGACAGGAGATCAATCAGCCCCAGCATTTT.

This clonotype was seen more than once but under ten times. V gene TRBV4-2 combines with J gene TRBJ2-5, with 7 bases identical to TRBD1. The CDR3 has 18 amino acids. Germline V gives CDR1 LGHNA, CDR2 YNFKEQ. V gave up 1 base and J gave up 2 bases; unmatched junction bases: 13. The CDR3 loop reads CASSQGRYGTALQETQYF. CDR3 nucleotide sequence: TGTGCCAGCAGCCAAGGCCGCTATGGGACAGCCCTTCAAGAGACCCAGTACTTC.

This clonotype turned up a few times. The rearrangement uses TRBV2 and TRBJ2-5; no definite D call. Per the germline V gene, CDR1 is SNHLY and CDR2 is FYNNEI. This CDR3 has 15 amino acids. V dropped 6 bases and J dropped 1 base, with 15 bases sitting between them. CDR3 protein: CASRITADIQETQYF. CDR3 coding DNA: TGTGCCAGCAGAATCACCGCAGACATCCAAGAGACCCAGTACTTC.

This clonotype has a count of ten or more. The chain employs TRBV18 and TRBJ2-7, with D maybe TRBD2 (5 bases). The germline V gene has CDR1 KGHSH and CDR2 LQKENI. Deletions cut 3 bases from V and 5 bases from J, with 8 bases between. The CDR3 totals 12 residues. CDR3 sequence reads: CASSPMRDEQYF. The CDR3 region has the DNA TGTGCCAGCTCACCGATGAGGGACGAGCAGTACTTC.

This clonotype was seen a few times. The chain employs TRBV15 and TRBJ2-2; 9 bases align to TRBD1. The V segment lost 2 bases and the J segment 5 bases; nucleotides outside the gene matches: 9. CDR3 size: 17 residues. The germline gives CDR1 LNHNV, CDR2 YYDKDF (reference sequence). CDR3 protein: CATSRTMTGGLTGELFF. For the CDR3, the DNA is TGTGCCACCAGCAGAACCATGACAGGGGGATTAACCGGGGAGCTGTTTTTT.

The chain carries TRBV5-1 and TRBJ2-5; 12 positions match TRBD2. V lost 0 bases and J lost 2; bases outside the gene matches: 2. This CDR3 is built from 16 residues. Germline V gives CDR1 SGHRS, CDR2 YFSETQ. CDR3 DNA: TGCGCCAGCAGCTTGGGGACTAGCGGGGCACAAGAGACCCAGTACTTC. This translates into CASSLGTSGAQETQYF.

The CDR3 DNA follows: TGCGCCAGCAGCTTGGAGGGAGAGACCCAGTACTTC. This gives the protein CASSLEGETQYF. This rearrangement joins TRBV5-1 to TRBJ2-5; unclear D gene. Germline V gene lookup returns CDR1 SGHRS and CDR2 YFSETQ. Between the trimmed V and J ends, which lost 0 bases and 4 bases, there was a span of 4 bases. The length of the CDR3 is 12 residues.

The chain couples TRBV19 to TRBJ1-5, with unresolved D. V was pared by 3 bases and J by 3 bases, with 12 bases between. The CDR3 covers 15 residues. Germline V gene lookup returns CDR1 LNHDA and CDR2 SQIVND (reference sequence). The CDR3 DNA sequence: TGTGCCAGTAGTATGACGGGCAGCATCAATCAGCCCCAGCATTTT. Translating gives CASSMTGSINQPQHF.